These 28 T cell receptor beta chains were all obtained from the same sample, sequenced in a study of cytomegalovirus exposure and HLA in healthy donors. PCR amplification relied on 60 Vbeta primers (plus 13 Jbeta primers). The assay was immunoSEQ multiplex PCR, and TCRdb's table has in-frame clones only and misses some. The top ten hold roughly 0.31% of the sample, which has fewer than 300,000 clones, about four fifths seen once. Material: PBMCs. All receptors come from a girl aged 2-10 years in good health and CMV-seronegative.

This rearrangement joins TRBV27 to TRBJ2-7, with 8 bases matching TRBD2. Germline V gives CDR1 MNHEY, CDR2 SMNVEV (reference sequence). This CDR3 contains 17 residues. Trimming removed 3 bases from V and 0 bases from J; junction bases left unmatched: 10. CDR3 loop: CASSFRVSREGSYEQYF. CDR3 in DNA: TGTGCCAGCAGTTTTCGGGTCAGCCGGGAGGGCTCCTACGAGCAGTACTTC.

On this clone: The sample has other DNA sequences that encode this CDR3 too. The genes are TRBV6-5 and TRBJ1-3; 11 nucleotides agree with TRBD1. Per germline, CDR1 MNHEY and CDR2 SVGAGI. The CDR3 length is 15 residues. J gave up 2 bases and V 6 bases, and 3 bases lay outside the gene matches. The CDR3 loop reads CASSLDRGPGNTIYF. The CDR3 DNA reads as TGTGCCAGCAGCCTGGACAGGGGGCCTGGAAACACCATATATTTT.

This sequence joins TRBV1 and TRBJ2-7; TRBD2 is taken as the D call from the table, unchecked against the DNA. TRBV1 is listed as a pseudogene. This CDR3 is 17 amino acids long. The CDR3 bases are TGCACCAGGGGGAGGGAGGGTCCGAATACGCCCTCCTACGAGCAGTACTTC. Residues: CTRGREGPNTPSYEQYF.

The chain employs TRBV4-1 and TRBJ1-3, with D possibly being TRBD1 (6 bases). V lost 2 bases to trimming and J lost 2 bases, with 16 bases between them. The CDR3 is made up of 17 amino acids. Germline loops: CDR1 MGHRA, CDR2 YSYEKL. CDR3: CASSQSVSGTTGNTIYF. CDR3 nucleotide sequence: TGCGCCAGCAGCCAAAGTGTATCCGGGACAACTGGAAACACCATATATTTT.

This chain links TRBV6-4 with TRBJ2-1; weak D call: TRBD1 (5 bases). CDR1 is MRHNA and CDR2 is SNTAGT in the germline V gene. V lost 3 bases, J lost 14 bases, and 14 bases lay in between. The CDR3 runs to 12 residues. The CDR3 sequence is CASSDRGPAKFF. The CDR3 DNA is TGTGCCAGCAGTGATAGGGGCCCTGCAAAGTTCTTC.

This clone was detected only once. The chain's CDR3 is CASGLTGTGGVTGELFF. CDR3 nucleotide sequence: TGTGCTAGTGGTTTAACCGGGACAGGGGGCGTCACCGGGGAGCTGTTTTTT. The chain uses TRBV12-5 and TRBJ2-2; TRBD1 matches at 12 bases. V shed 3 bases, J shed 4 bases, and the junction held 6 bases outside the gene matches. The CDR3 is 17 residues long. Germline V gene lookup returns CDR1 LGHNT and CDR2 FRNRAP.

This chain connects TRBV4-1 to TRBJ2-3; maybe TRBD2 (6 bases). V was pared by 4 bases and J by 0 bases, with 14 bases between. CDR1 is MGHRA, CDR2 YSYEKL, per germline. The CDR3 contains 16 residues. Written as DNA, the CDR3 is TGCGCCAGCAGCCGCCCGACTAGGGAGAGCACAGATACGCAGTATTTT. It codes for CASSRPTRESTDTQYF.

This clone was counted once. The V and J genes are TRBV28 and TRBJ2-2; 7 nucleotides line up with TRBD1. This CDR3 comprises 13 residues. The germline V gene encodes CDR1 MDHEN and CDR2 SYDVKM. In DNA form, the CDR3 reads TGTACTGTAGGGGGCCCGAGGACCGGGGAGCTGTTTTTT. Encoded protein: CTVGGPRTGELFF.

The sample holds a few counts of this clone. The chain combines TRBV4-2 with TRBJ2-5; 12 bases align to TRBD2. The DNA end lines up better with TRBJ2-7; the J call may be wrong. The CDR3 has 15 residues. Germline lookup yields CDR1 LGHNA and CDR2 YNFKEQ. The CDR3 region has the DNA TGTGCCAGCAGCCACGGACTAGCGGGGCCTTACGAGCAGTACTTC. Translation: CASSHGLAGPYEQYF.

The CDR3 DNA reads as TGTGCCAGCAGTCCGACTAGCCATTCCACCGGGGAGCTGTTTTTT. This gives the protein CASSPTSHSTGELFF. The chain joins TRBV28 to TRBJ2-2; TRBD2 matches at 7 bases. Germline V gene sequence: CDR1 MDHEN, CDR2 SYDVKM. The CDR3 runs to 15 residues. V lost 5 bases and J lost 4; bases outside the gene matches: 7.

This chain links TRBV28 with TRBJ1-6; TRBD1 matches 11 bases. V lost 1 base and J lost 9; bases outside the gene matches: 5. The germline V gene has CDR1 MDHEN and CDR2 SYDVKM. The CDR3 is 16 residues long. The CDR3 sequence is CASSLLWTGGPSPLHF. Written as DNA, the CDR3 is TGTGCCAGCAGTTTATTATGGACAGGGGGCCCTTCACCCCTCCACTTT.

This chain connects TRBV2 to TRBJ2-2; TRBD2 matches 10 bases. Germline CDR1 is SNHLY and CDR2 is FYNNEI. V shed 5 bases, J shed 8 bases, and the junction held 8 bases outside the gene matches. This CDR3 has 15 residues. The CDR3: CASSLSGGALGELFF. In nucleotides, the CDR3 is TGTGCCAGCAGTCTAAGCGGGGGGGCCTTAGGGGAGCTGTTTTTT.

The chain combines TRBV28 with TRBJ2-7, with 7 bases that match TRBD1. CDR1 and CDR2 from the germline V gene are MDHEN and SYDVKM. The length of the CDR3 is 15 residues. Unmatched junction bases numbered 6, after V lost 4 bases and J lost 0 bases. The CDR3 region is CASSSPRQGSYEQYF. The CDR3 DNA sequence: TGTGCCAGCAGTTCACCTCGACAGGGCTCCTACGAGCAGTACTTC.

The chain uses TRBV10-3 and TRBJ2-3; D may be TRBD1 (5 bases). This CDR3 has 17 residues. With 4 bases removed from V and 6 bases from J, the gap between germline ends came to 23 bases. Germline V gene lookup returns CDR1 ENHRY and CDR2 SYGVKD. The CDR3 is CAISVGQGRVVSDTQYF. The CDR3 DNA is TGTGCCATCAGTGTAGGGCAGGGAAGGGTTGTCAGCGATACGCAGTATTTT.

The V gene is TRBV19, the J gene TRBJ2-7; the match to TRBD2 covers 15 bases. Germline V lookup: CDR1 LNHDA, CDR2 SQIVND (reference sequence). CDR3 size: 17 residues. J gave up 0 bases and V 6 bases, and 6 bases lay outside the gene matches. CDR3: CASSGLAGGSYSYEQYF. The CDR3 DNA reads TGTGCCAGTAGCGGACTAGCGGGAGGGTCCTACTCCTACGAGCAGTACTTC. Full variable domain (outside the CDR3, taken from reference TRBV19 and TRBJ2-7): DGGITQSPKYLFRKEGQNVTLSCEQNLNHDAMYWYRQDPGQGLRLIYYSQIVNDFQKGDIAEGYSVSREKKESFPLTVTSAQKNPTAFYLCASSGLAGGSYSYEQYFGPGTRLTVT.

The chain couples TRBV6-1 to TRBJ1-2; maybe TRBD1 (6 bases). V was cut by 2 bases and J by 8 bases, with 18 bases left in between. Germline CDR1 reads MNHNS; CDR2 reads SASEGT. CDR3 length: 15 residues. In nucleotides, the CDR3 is TGTGCCAGCAGTGAATATGAGACAGGTTTATACGGCTACACCTTC. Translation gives CASSEYETGLYGYTF.

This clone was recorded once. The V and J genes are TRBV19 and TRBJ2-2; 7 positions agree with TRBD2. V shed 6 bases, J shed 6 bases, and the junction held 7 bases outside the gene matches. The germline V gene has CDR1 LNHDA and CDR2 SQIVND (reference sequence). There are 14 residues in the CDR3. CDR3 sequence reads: CASSGLGGAGELFF. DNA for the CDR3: TGTGCCAGTAGCGGACTGGGAGGGGCCGGGGAGCTGTTTTTT. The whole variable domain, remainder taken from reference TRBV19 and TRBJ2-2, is DGGITQSPKYLFRKEGQNVTLSCEQNLNHDAMYWYRQDPGQGLRLIYYSQIVNDFQKGDIAEGYSVSREKKESFPLTVTSAQKNPTAFYLCASSGLGGAGELFFGEGSRLTVL.

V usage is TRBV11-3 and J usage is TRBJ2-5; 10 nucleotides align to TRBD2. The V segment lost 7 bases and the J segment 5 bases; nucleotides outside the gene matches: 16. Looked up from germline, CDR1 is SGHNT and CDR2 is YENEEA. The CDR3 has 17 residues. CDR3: CASNSLAGEWAGETQYF. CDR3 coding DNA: TGTGCCAGCAACTCCCTAGCGGGAGAATGGGCCGGCGAGACCCAGTACTTC.

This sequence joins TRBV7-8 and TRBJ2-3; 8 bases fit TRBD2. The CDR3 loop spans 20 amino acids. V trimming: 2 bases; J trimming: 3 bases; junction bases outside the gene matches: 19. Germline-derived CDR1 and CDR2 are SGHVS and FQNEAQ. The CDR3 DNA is TGTGCCAGCAGCTTACGGCGCCGCATTCCGGGACTAGTGTGGACAGATACGCAGTATTTT. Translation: CASSLRRRIPGLVWTDTQYF.

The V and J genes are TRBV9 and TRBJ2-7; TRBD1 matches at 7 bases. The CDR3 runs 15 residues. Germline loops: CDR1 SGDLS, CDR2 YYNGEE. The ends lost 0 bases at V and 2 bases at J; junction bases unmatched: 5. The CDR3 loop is CASSVGGTGAYEQYF. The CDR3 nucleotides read TGTGCCAGCAGCGTAGGAGGAACAGGGGCCTACGAGCAGTACTTC.

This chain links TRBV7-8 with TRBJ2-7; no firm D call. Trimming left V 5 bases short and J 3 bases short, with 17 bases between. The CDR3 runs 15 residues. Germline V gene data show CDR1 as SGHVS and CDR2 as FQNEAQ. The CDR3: CASSRRVLLGYEQYF. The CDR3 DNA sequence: TGTGCCAGCAGCCGTCGGGTGTTACTGGGCTACGAGCAGTACTTC.

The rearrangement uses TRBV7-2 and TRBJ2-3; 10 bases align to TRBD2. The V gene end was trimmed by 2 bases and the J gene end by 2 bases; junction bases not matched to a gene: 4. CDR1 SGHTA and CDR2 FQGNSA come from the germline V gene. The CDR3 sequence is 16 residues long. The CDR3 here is CASSLLAGAYTDTQYF. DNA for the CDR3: TGTGCCAGCAGCTTACTAGCGGGGGCCTACACAGATACGCAGTATTTT.

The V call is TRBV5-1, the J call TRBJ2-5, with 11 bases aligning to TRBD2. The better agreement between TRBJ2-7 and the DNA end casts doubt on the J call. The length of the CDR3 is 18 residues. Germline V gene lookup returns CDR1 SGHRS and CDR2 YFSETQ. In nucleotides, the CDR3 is TGCGCCAGCAGCTTGGCGGGACTAGCGGAAATCGGGATCTACGAGCAGTACTTC. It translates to CASSLAGLAEIGIYEQYF.

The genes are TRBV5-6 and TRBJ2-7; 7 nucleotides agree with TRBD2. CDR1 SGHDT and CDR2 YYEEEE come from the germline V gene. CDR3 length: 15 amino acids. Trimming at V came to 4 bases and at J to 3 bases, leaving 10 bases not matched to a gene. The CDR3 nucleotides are TGTGCCAGCAGCCAGGGCCCAGCGGGGCTCTACGAGCAGTACTTC. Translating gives CASSQGPAGLYEQYF.

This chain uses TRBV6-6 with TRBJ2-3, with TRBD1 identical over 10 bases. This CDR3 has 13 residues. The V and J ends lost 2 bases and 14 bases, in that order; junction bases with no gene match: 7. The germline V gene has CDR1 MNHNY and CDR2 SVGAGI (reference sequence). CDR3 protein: CASSYAPGQGRYF. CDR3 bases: TGTGCCAGCAGTTACGCGCCGGGACAGGGGCGGTATTTT.

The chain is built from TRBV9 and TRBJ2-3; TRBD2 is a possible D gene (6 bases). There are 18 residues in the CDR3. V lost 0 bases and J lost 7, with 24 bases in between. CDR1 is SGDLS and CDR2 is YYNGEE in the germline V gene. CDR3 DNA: TGTGCCAGCAGCGTAGGGGGTTGGGGGGAAGTAGGTAGAAATACGCAGTATTTT. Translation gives CASSVGGWGEVGRNTQYF.

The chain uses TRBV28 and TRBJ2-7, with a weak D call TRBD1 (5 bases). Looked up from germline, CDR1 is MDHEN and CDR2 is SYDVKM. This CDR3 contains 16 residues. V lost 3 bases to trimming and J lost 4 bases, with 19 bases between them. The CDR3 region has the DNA TGTGCCAGCAGTTTGGGGTGGGGCCCTCGTTCGTACGAGCAGTACTTC. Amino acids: CASSLGWGPRSYEQYF.

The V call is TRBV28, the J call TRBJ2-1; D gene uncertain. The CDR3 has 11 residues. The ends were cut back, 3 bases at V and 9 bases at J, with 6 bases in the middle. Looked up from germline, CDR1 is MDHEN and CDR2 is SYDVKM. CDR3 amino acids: CASSFGLEQFF. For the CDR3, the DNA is TGTGCCAGCAGTTTTGGGCTTGAGCAGTTCTTC.